Listed here are 19 T cell receptor beta chains from one sample, sequenced in a study of Ad26.COV2.S vaccination and SARS-CoV-2 variants. Sequenced by immunoSEQ multiplex PCR; TCRdb stores in-frame clones only, minus some. Of 350,000 to 500,000 clones listed, approximately 89% were seen once; the top ten hold approximately 2.5%. Treatment noted: about 20 received Ad26.COV2.S at low or high dose, single or two shots; 5 received placebo; per-sample allocation not given. The investigators took samples on day 63 after the first vaccine or placebo injection. This specimen was peripheral blood, taken in a trial of Ad26.COV2.S vaccine versus placebo. The receptors were gathered from a person aged 18-60 years who received the Ad26.COV2.S COVID-19 vaccine or a placebo.

Only one count was recorded for this clone. This chain links TRBV7-8 with TRBJ2-2; perhaps TRBD1 as D (5 bases). The V gene lost 3 bases and the J gene lost 1 base, with 12 bases spanning the gap. This CDR3 is 16 amino acids long. CDR1 is SGHVS and CDR2 is FQNEAQ in the germline V gene. CDR3 sequence (DNA): TGTGCCAGCAGCTTCTTAATTAGGGGGAACACCGGGGAGCTGTTTTTT. It is translated as CASSFLIRGNTGELFF.

This clone was recorded once. The chain links TRBV5-1 to TRBJ2-3, with D possibly matching TRBD2 (7 bases). From germline, CDR1 is SGHRS and CDR2 YFSETQ. The CDR3 loop spans 15 amino acids. V was trimmed by 5 bases and J by 8 bases, leaving 21 bases between them. The CDR3 bases are TGCGCCAGCAGTCGGGGGGCGGGAGATGTTGGTACGCAGTATTTT. Translation: CASSRGAGDVGTQYF.

This clone was observed a handful of times. The V call is TRBV9, the J call TRBJ1-4, with no clear D. V was shortened by 0 bases and J by 8 bases, with 8 bases between the two germline ends. The CDR3 totals 13 residues. Germline CDR1 and CDR2: SGDLS and YYNGEE. The CDR3 DNA follows: TGTGCCAGCAGCGTAGGACCGGACGAAAAACTGTTTTTT. Protein: CASSVGPDEKLFF.

The gene calls are TRBV28 and TRBJ2-5; D is ambiguous. This CDR3 comprises 13 residues. The ends were cut back, 3 bases at V and 2 bases at J, with 7 bases in the middle. The germline V gene has CDR1 MDHEN and CDR2 SYDVKM. CDR3 loop: CASSLVRQETQYF. CDR3 bases: TGTGCCAGCAGTTTGGTAAGACAAGAGACCCAGTACTTC.

The genes are TRBV5-1 and TRBJ2-3; unclear D gene. Germline CDR1 SGHRS, CDR2 YFSETQ. The length of the CDR3 is 13 residues. Deletions cut 0 bases from V and 5 bases from J, with 7 bases between. The CDR3 DNA follows: TGCGCCAGCAGCTTGGAATTAGGAGATACGCAGTATTTT. This codes for CASSLELGDTQYF.

The V gene is TRBV7-2, the J gene TRBJ2-1, with D perhaps matching TRBD2 (7 bases). V shed 4 bases and J shed 4 bases, with 14 bases lying between them. Germline V lookup: CDR1 SGHTA, CDR2 FQGNSA. The CDR3 runs 15 residues. In DNA form, the CDR3 reads TGTGCCAGCAGCTGGGGGGGGGCCGGATACAATGAGCAGTTCTTC. Encoded protein: CASSWGGAGYNEQFF.

The V call is TRBV11-2, the J call TRBJ1-2; D might be TRBD1 (6 bases). Germline V CDR1 and CDR2: SGHAT, FQNNGV. The CDR3 sequence is 16 residues long. V was cut by 5 bases and J by 8 bases, with 24 bases left in between. The DNA of the CDR3 is TGTGCCAGCAGCAAAAAGAGGGGGGGATCCACTATCGGCTACACCTTC. It encodes CASSKKRGGSTIGYTF.

This chain links TRBV4-2 with TRBJ1-6, with no clear D. The CDR3 contains 14 residues. The germline V gene encodes CDR1 LGHNA and CDR2 YNFKEQ. Trimming left V 0 bases short and J 9 bases short, with 9 bases between. The CDR3 DNA is TGTGCCAGCAGCCAAGATGCCGTGGGTTCACCCCTCCACTTT. Its protein product is CASSQDAVGSPLHF.

The V call is TRBV9, the J call TRBJ2-1; D might be TRBD1 (6 bases). CDR3 size: 13 residues. Germline lookup yields CDR1 SGDLS and CDR2 YYNGEE. Trimming cost V 3 bases and J 7 bases, with 11 bases left between them. CDR3 in amino acids: CASSETGTNEQFF. In DNA form, the CDR3 reads TGTGCCAGCAGCGAAACCGGGACAAATGAGCAGTTCTTC.

This chain connects TRBV7-8 to TRBJ1-1; D not resolved. The CDR3 spans 16 residues. Trimming left V 2 bases short and J 6 bases short, with 19 bases between. The germline CDR1 and CDR2 sequences are SGHVS and FQNEAQ. CDR3 amino acids: CASSLKRSGRSAEAFF. CDR3 DNA: TGTGCCAGCAGCTTAAAAAGGTCGGGGAGATCCGCTGAAGCTTTCTTT.

J is TRBJ1-4 and V is TRBV7-9; 7 bases match TRBD1. CDR3 size: 16 residues. The junction had 17 bases not matched to a gene; V was cut back by 8 bases and J by 8 bases. Germline-derived CDR1 and CDR2 are SEHNR and FQNEAQ (reference sequence). In DNA form, the CDR3 reads TGTGCCAGCCTCAGCCAGATAGGACAGGAAAACGAAAAACTGTTTTTT. It translates to CASLSQIGQENEKLFF.

V and J are TRBV9 and TRBJ2-1; 7 nucleotides agree with TRBD1. The germline V gene has CDR1 SGDLS and CDR2 YYNGEE. The CDR3 consists of 15 residues. Trimming cost V 4 bases and J 3 bases; bases outside gene matches: 7. Here the CDR3 DNA reads TGTGCCAGCAGCCAGGACGGGGACAGCTACAATGAGCAGTTCTTC. The encoded protein is CASSQDGDSYNEQFF.

The chain recombines TRBV7-8 with TRBJ1-2; no clear D. CDR3 size: 13 residues. The germline gives CDR1 SGHVS, CDR2 FQNEAQ. Trimming shortened V by 1 base and J by 4 bases, and 7 bases separated the two germline ends. Written as DNA, the CDR3 is TGTGCCAGCAGCTTAGAAAGGGCCTATGGCTACACCTTC. It encodes CASSLERAYGYTF. Full variable domain (remainder filled in from reference TRBV7-8 and TRBJ1-2): GAGVSQSPRYKVAKRGQDVALRCDPISGHVSLFWYQQALGQGPEFLTYFQNEAQLDKSGLPSDRFFAERPEGSVSTLKIQRTQQEDSAVYLCASSLERAYGYTFGSGTRLTVV.

In this sample, this clone turned up once. This chain connects TRBV24-1 to TRBJ2-1; 11 bases agree with TRBD2. Germline V CDR1 and CDR2: KGHDR, SFDVKD. With V trimmed by 3 bases and J by 7 bases, 7 bases remained unmatched. The CDR3 sequence is 16 residues long. CDR3 nucleotides: TGTGCCACCAGTGATCTTACTAGCGGGAGTTTTAATGAGCAGTTCTTC. Translated, it gives CATSDLTSGSFNEQFF.

The chain uses TRBV21-1 and TRBJ2-7. TRBV21-1 is a known pseudogene. The CDR3 extends over 17 amino acids. In DNA, the CDR3 is TGTGCCAGCAGCAAAGATAGAACCGGGACCCTTACCTACGAGCAGTACTTC. Translation gives CASSKDRTGTLTYEQYF.

In this sample, this clone turned up once. This rearrangement joins TRBV4-3 to TRBJ2-4, with TRBD2 matching 10 bases. CDR1 and CDR2 from the germline V gene are LGHNA and YSLEER. The V segment lost 0 bases and the J segment 5 bases; nucleotides outside the gene matches: 7. The CDR3 covers 17 residues. CDR3: CASSQDFGGLAENIQYF. In nucleotides, the CDR3 is TGCGCCAGCAGCCAAGATTTCGGAGGACTAGCGGAAAACATTCAGTACTTC.

The chain links TRBV3-1 (or the pseudogene TRBV3-2) to TRBJ1-5, with 10 bases identical to TRBD1. With 4 bases clipped from V and 3 bases from J, the junction kept 6 bases outside the gene matches. CDR3 length: 16 amino acids. The V gene's germline CDR1 is LGHDT and CDR2 YNNKEL (reference sequence). The CDR3 loop is CASSRSGTGDNQPQHF. DNA for the CDR3: TGTGCCAGCAGCCGATCTGGGACAGGGGACAATCAGCCCCAGCATTTT.

In nucleotides, the CDR3 is TGCAGTGCTAGTGCTAGCGGGAGGGGTACGCAGTATTTT. It codes for CSASASGRGTQYF. The genes are TRBV20-1 and TRBJ2-3, with 12 bases identical to TRBD2. The CDR3 is made up of 13 amino acids. Germline CDR1 and CDR2: DFQATT and SNEGSKA (reference sequence). V gave up 3 bases and J gave up 8 bases; unmatched junction bases: 3.

The rearrangement links TRBV28 to TRBJ2-4; D perhaps matches TRBD2 (5 bases). Germline V lookup: CDR1 MDHEN, CDR2 SYDVKM. Trimming cost V 7 bases and J 0 bases, with 22 bases left between them. The CDR3 consists of 18 residues. CDR3 nucleotides: TGTGCCAGCACCCTGGGAGACTCCCGAGGACTAGCCAAAAACATTCAGTACTTC. It specifies CASTLGDSRGLAKNIQYF.